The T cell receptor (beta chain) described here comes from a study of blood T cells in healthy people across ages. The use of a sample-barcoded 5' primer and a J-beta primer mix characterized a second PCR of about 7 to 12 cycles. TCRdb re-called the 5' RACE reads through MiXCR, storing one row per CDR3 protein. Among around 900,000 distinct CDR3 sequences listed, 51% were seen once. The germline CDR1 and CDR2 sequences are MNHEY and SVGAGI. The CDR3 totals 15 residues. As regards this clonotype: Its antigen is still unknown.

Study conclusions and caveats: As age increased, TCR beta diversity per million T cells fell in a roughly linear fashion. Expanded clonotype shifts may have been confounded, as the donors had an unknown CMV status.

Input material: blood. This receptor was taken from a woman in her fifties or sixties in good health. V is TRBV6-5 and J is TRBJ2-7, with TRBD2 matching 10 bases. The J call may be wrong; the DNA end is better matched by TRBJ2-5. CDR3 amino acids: CASSYGSGRGETQYF. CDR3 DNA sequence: TGTGCCAGCAGTTACGGGAGCGGGAGGGGGGAGACCCAGTACTTC.